This TCR beta chain was found in a study of blood T cells in healthy people across ages. Study-level points and caveats: PBMC samples, being unsorted, prevented any conclusive comparison of naive and antigen-experienced cells. Strong correlation existed between TCR beta diversity and naive T cell percentage.

CDR1 SGHTA and CDR2 FQGTGA come from the germline V gene. This CDR3 has 16 amino acids. Trimming removed 2 bases at V and 5 bases at J, with 17 bases between. This clonotype showed up just a few times. What it binds is unknown. Collection of around 9.3 milliliters of peripheral blood was performed for each donor. It was with a sample-barcoded 5' primer and a J-beta primer mix that a second PCR of about 7 to 12 cycles was run. Tags on each cDNA molecule came from a template-switch adaptor with 12 random nucleotides. MiXCR was run by TCRdb on the 5' RACE reads, yielding one entry per CDR3 protein. The sample lists hundreds of thousands of distinct CDR3 sequences; approximately 60% were seen once.

The chain is built from TRBV7-3 and TRBJ2-3, with D maybe TRBD2 (6 bases). Sequences were obtained from blood. The clonotype originates from a man aged 35-49 years in good health. CDR3: CASSLVGSGGLDTQYF. The CDR3 coding sequence is TGTGCCAGCAGCTTAGTGGGGTCCGGAGGGCTAGATACGCAGTATTTT.